Sequencing of this T cell receptor (beta chain) was carried out in a study of CXCR3-negative and CXCR3-positive naive CD8 T cells. The authors made the TRB cDNA libraries by 5' RACE using UMI labels. Following a re-call of the 5' RACE reads, TCRdb has one entry per CDR3 protein and lacks DNA. Its clone listing holds 130,000 or so distinct CDR3 sequences. Per the germline V gene, CDR1 is SGHDN and CDR2 is FVKESK. This CDR3 spans 15 amino acids. Study observations and caveats: It was found that naive subsets had comparable surface CD5, and TCR strength was inferred from TRB CDR3 properties.

Worth noting for this clonotype: Its antigen is currently unknown.

The receptor's source is a human donor in good health. Some clones in this sample may be carry-over from other donors' samples. Sample: naive CXCR3- CD8+ T cells from blood. Noted subset: CD45RO-CCR7+CD27+CD95- naive CD8+ T cells lacking CXCR3 (TNR3-). J is TRBJ1-4 and V is TRBV14; the TRBD1 assignment by TCRdb is unverifiable without DNA. The CDR3 sequence is CASSQAAGPVEKLFF.